This TCR beta chain was captured in a study of graft-versus-host responses after intestinal transplantation. On the study more broadly: Uniformly, recipients were administered anti-thymocyte globulin induction with subsequent tacrolimus and steroids for approximately three years. Whole-study results and caveats: GvH clones appeared in recipient marrow, some first in ileum or blood. In patients with graft-donor T cell macrochimerism, allograft graft-versus-host to host-versus-graft clonal ratios were high. Circulating GvH clone levels at their peak were associated with HvG declines (early post-transplant).

Concerning this clone: Its antigen is undetermined.

Profiled with immunoSEQ multiplex PCR; TCRdb holds only in-frame clones, not every one. Of some 70,000 clones in the sample, roughly 87% were seen once. The germline V gene encodes CDR1 MNHEY and CDR2 SMNVEV (reference sequence). The CDR3 consists of 14 residues. Trimming pared 3 bases from V and 2 bases from J, leaving 10 bases between. The V gene is TRBV27, the J gene TRBJ1-1; no reliable D call. Sequencing used unstimulated CD8+ T cells sorted from spleen or lymph node cells, obtained before transplant. The receptor comes from a human donor who was the organ donor for an intestinal transplant. For the CDR3, the DNA is TGTGCCAGCAGTTTGAAGCTGAGTAACACTGAAGCTTTCTTT. Translating gives CASSLKLSNTEAFF.